These T cell receptor beta chains were read from a single sample in a study of blood T cell repertoires in COVID-19. Using immunoSEQ multiplex PCR, the repertoire was profiled, and TCRdb retains in-frame clones only, with some absent. The sample consists of roughly 200,000 clones, around nine tenths of them appearing once. Sequenced input: peripheral blood. All receptors derive from a man between 18 and 29 years old with active or convalescent COVID-19. Each CDR3 is given with its conserved first and last residue. Each record gives: V gene, clone size, D gene, J gene, CDR3 DNA, CDR3 protein. The D gene is left open where the match is weak. Some rows mark clone size as missing; the rest say once, few, many or name a class of expanded clone.

TRBV7-2	NA	TRBD2	TRBJ2-1	TGTGCCAGCAGCTTTGGACTAGCGGGAGGTAAAACCTACAATGAGCAGTTCTTC	CASSFGLAGGKTYNEQFF
TRBV2	NA	NA	TRBJ1-1	TGTGCCAGCAGTGAAGAGCAGAACACTGAAGCTTTCTTT	CASSEEQNTEAFF
TRBV7-2	once	NA	TRBJ2-1	TGTGCCAGCAGCCCGTCAATAGGGGCCAGCTCCTACAATGAGCAGTTCTTC	CASSPSIGASSYNEQFF
TRBV6-2/TRBV6-3	NA	TRBD2	TRBJ2-3	TGTGCCAGCAGTCGGGGACTAGCGGGAGGCGGCACAGATACGCAGTATTTT	CASSRGLAGGGTDTQYF
TRBV9	NA	NA	TRBJ2-2	TGTGCCAGCAGCTTCACGACCGGGACACTTAACACCGGGGAGCTGTTTTTT	CASSFTTGTLNTGELFF
TRBV6-5	NA	NA	TRBJ1-4	TGTGCCAGCAGCGGTACCGCGGGGGAAAAACTGTTTTTT	CASSGTAGEKLFF
TRBV9	NA	TRBD2	TRBJ2-3	TGTGCCAGCAGCGTAGGGTACGGGAGGTCCCCTTTTAACACAGATACGCAGTATTTT	CASSVGYGRSPFNTDTQYF
TRBV30	NA	TRBD2	TRBJ2-7	TGTGCCTGGACTAACGGAGCGGGAGCTTCCGAGCAGTACTTC	CAWTNGAGASEQYF
TRBV11-2	NA	NA	TRBJ1-5	TGTGCCAGCAGCGTTGACGGGACTCATTTT	CASSVDGTHF
TRBV6-6	NA	NA	TRBJ1-2	TGTGCCAGCACCTGGGACACGGCTAGAGGAGGCTACACCTTC	CASTWDTARGGYTF
TRBV4-2	NA	TRBD1	TRBJ2-7	TGTGCCAGCAGCCAAGATTTCCAGGGACAGGACATCCGCCGACTATACTACGAGCAGTACTTC	CASSQDFQGQDIRRLYYEQYF
TRBV27	NA	TRBD1	TRBJ1-5	TGTGCCAGCAGTCCCGACAGGGGTGGGCAGCCCCAGCATTTT	CASSPDRGGQPQHF